The T cell receptor (beta chain) under discussion was sequenced for a study of cytomegalovirus exposure and HLA in healthy donors. In the PCR, 60 Vbeta and 13 Jbeta primers were used. The method was immunoSEQ multiplex PCR; TCRdb's version includes in-frame clones alone and lacks a portion of them. The profile shows 100,000 to 150,000 clones, 65% to 85% of them singletons. The CDR3 contains 15 residues. V shed 2 bases, J shed 6 bases, and the junction held 5 bases outside the gene matches. Germline V CDR1 and CDR2: SGHTA, FQGTGA. This clone was counted a single time. The chain employs TRBV7-3 and TRBJ2-1, with 9 bases fitting TRBD2. The sequence derives from a woman in her 40s in good health and CMV-seronegative. The sample was PBMCs. As DNA, the CDR3 is TGTGCCAGCAGCTTAGCGGGGGGGCCTTTCAATGAGCAGTTCTTC. Its translation: CASSLAGGPFNEQFF.